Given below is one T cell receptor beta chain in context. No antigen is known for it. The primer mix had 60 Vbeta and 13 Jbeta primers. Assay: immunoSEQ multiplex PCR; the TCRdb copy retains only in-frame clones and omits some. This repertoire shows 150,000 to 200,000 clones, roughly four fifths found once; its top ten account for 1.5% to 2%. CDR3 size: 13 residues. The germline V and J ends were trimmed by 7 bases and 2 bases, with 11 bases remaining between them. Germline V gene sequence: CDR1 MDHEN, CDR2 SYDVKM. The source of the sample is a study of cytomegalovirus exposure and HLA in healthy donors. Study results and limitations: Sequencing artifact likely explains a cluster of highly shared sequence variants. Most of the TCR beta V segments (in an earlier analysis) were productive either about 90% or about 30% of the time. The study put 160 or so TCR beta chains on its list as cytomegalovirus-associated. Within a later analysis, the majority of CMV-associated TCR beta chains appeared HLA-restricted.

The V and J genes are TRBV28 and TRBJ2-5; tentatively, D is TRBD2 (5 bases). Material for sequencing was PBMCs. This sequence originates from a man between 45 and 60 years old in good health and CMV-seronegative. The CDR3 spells CASIGSGQETQYF. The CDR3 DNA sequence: TGTGCCAGCATCGGCAGCGGTCAAGAGACCCAGTACTTC.